The 13 T cell receptor beta chains below come from one sample, sequenced in a study of graft-versus-host responses after intestinal transplantation. The assay was immunoSEQ multiplex PCR, and TCRdb's table has in-frame clones only and misses some. Of roughly 28,000 clones listed, over 80% are singletons. These TCRs are of unknown antigen specificity. Sequences were derived from unstimulated CD4+ T cells sorted from spleen or lymph node cells, sampled before intestinal transplant. The receptors were gathered from a human donor who received an intestinal transplant.

This sequence joins TRBV6-5 and TRBJ2-7; 8 positions match TRBD2. The CDR3 extends over 13 amino acids. Trimming at V came to 2 bases and at J to 6 bases, leaving 3 bases not matched to a gene. The germline CDR1 and CDR2 sequences are MNHEY and SVGAGI. Here the CDR3 reads CASSYTGRGEQYF. The CDR3 DNA is TGTGCCAGCAGTTACACCGGGAGGGGCGAGCAGTACTTC.

In its sample, this clone was seen a few times. This rearrangement joins TRBV10-3 to TRBJ2-7; 14 bases align to TRBD2. This CDR3 contains 17 residues. V lost 4 bases to trimming and J lost 1 base; unmatched junction nucleotides: 6. The germline V gene encodes CDR1 ENHRY and CDR2 SYGVKD. CDR3 residues: CAISATSGRAGSYEQYF. The CDR3 DNA sequence: TGTGCCATCAGTGCGACTAGCGGGAGGGCCGGGTCCTACGAGCAGTACTTC.

The gene calls are TRBV7-2 and TRBJ1-5; no definite D call. The germline V gene has CDR1 SGHTA and CDR2 FQGNSA. Deletions cut 3 bases from V and 1 base from J, with 1 base between. This CDR3 region has 12 residues. CDR3 sequence (DNA): TGTGCCAGCAGCTTGAGCAATCAGCCCCAGCATTTT. This encodes CASSLSNQPQHF. Complete variable domain (other parts from reference TRBV7-2 and TRBJ1-5): GAGVSQSPSNKVTEKGKDVELRCDPISGHTALYWYRQSLGQGLEFLIYFQGNSAPDKSGLPSDRFSAERTGGSVSTLTIQRTQQEDSAVYLCASSLSNQPQHFGDGTRLSIL.

The chain is built from TRBV6-5 and TRBJ2-5, with a tentative D call TRBD1 (6 bases). The CDR3 runs to 13 residues. The V and J ends lost 5 bases and 4 bases respectively, with 11 bases between them. Germline V gene lookup returns CDR1 MNHEY and CDR2 SVGAGI. The DNA of the CDR3 is TGTGCCAGCAGTCGCGACAGGTTAGAGACCCAGTACTTC. Translated, it gives CASSRDRLETQYF.

The chain employs TRBV9 and TRBJ2-7, with TRBD2 as a possible D gene (5 bases). In germline, CDR1 is SGDLS, CDR2 YYNGEE. V dropped 0 bases and J dropped 5 bases, with 9 bases sitting between them. The CDR3 is 13 amino acids. In DNA form, the CDR3 reads TGTGCCAGCAGCGTAGGAGGGAGTAACGAGCAGTACTTC. It translates to CASSVGGSNEQYF.

J is TRBJ1-6 and V is TRBV6-4, with 10 bases that match TRBD1. This CDR3 spans 15 amino acids. J was trimmed by 5 bases and V by 3 bases; bases with no gene match: 1. Looked up from germline, CDR1 is MRHNA and CDR2 is SNTAGT. CDR3 sequence: CASSETGGHNSPLHF. DNA for the CDR3: TGTGCCAGCAGTGAGACAGGGGGCCATAATTCACCCCTCCACTTT.

This clone was counted a few times. The chain links TRBV25-1 to TRBJ2-3, with 11 bases that match TRBD2. With V trimmed by 5 bases and J by 3 bases, 4 bases remained unmatched. In germline, CDR1 is MGHDK, CDR2 SYGVNS. This CDR3 is built from 15 residues. The CDR3 reads CASSLAGGRTDTQYF. The CDR3 DNA follows: TGTGCCAGCAGTTTAGCGGGAGGGCGGACAGATACGCAGTATTTT.

The V gene is TRBV5-6, the J gene TRBJ2-1; D not certain. Germline V CDR1 and CDR2: SGHDT, YYEEEE. V lost 2 bases to trimming and J lost 8 bases, with 17 bases between them. The CDR3 spans 15 residues. In nucleotides, the CDR3 is TGTGCCAGCAGCTTTCGACGGCGATCGAGCTATGAGCAGTTCTTC. Amino acid sequence: CASSFRRRSSYEQFF.

J is TRBJ2-3 and V is TRBV9, with TRBD1 as a possible D gene (6 bases). Germline V gives CDR1 SGDLS, CDR2 YYNGEE. V dropped 3 bases and J dropped 0 bases, with 14 bases sitting between them. The CDR3 loop spans 16 amino acids. The CDR3 nucleotides are TGTGCCAGCAGCGGGTACGGGACATTCAGCACAGATACGCAGTATTTT. It is translated as CASSGYGTFSTDTQYF.

This chain links TRBV5-6 with TRBJ1-3; no clear D. CDR3 length equals 14 residues. Germline CDR1 and CDR2: SGHDT and YYEEEE. Deletions cut 0 bases from V and 5 bases from J, with 9 bases between. CDR3 in amino acids: CASSLEGIRNTIYF. In DNA form, the CDR3 reads TGTGCCAGCAGCTTGGAGGGAATCCGAAACACCATATATTTT. Looking up the rest from reference TRBV5-6 and TRBJ1-3 gives the full variable domain: DAGVTQSPTHLIKTRGQQVTLRCSPKSGHDTVSWYQQALGQGPQFIFQYYEEEERQRGNFPDRFSGHQFPNYSSELNVNALLLGDSALYLCASSLEGIRNTIYFGEGSWLTVV.

Here the CDR3 DNA reads TGCGCCAGTAGTCCGGGAGTGGGTTTCCAAGAGACCCAGTACTTC. Translated: CASSPGVGFQETQYF. V is TRBV10-1 and J is TRBJ2-5, with D possibly matching TRBD2 (6 bases). In germline, CDR1 is WNHNN, CDR2 SYGVQD (reference sequence). The CDR3 is made up of 15 amino acids. V lost 9 bases to trimming and J lost 1 base, with 18 bases between them.

The gene calls are TRBV6-5 and TRBJ1-2; 9 positions agree with TRBD1. V lost 6 bases and J lost 5; bases outside the gene matches: 4. The CDR3 runs 13 residues. CDR1 and CDR2 (germline): MNHEY, SVGAGI. CDR3 sequence reads: CASRLDRGYGYTF. Here the CDR3 DNA reads TGTGCCAGCAGGCTGGACAGGGGATATGGCTACACCTTC.

This clone was detected only once. The V call is TRBV5-1, the J call TRBJ2-2; no reliable D call. Germline values: CDR1 SGHRS, CDR2 YFSETQ. Trimming cost V 3 bases and J 6 bases, with 9 bases left between them. CDR3 length equals 13 residues. The CDR3: CASSSKGPGELFF. CDR3 coding DNA: TGCGCCAGCAGCTCTAAGGGCCCCGGGGAGCTGTTTTTT.